The clone carrying this T cell receptor beta chain was detected many times. The data were taken from a study of T cells in Graves' hyperthyroidism and ophthalmopathy. Regions amplified from RNA transcripts were the TCR beta CDR3 regions. Initially, a first-round RT-PCR of the TCR CDR3 employed the HTBI primer set. TCRdb re-analysed the multiplex PCR reads in MiXCR, keeping a single row per CDR3 protein. The sample carries hundreds of thousands of distinct CDR3 sequences, under 15% recorded once. CDR1 and CDR2 from the germline V gene are MNHEY and SMNVEV (reference sequence). The CDR3 consists of 12 residues. V dropped 7 bases and J dropped 7 bases, with 11 bases sitting between them.

Material for sequencing was blood. The V call is TRBV27, the J call TRBJ2-1; the D is unclear. The clonotype comes from a man aged 18 to 30 with Graves' ophthalmopathy. CDR3 sequence reads: CASKGSLNEQFF. CDR3 DNA: TGTGCCAGCAAAGGGTCGCTAAATGAGCAGTTCTTC.